This is a list of T cell receptor beta chains from one sample in a study of blood T cell repertoires in COVID-19. The data were produced by immunoSEQ multiplex PCR, yet TCRdb's version contains in-frame clones alone and is incomplete. The sample lists about 130,000 clones, roughly 86% seen once, with 11% in the top ten. Sample: peripheral blood. These receptors originate from a woman aged 70 to 79 with COVID-19, enrolled during active disease. CDR3s leave out the opening cysteine and the closing phenylalanine or tryptophan. Fields, in order: V gene, clone size, CDR3 protein. Clone size is given for some rows only: seen once, a few or many times, or a class if the clone is expanded.

>TRBV19|-
ASTPQTVAGSALH
>TRBV6-5|-
ASSDRGPYEQY
>TRBV4-1|-
ASSQTESYGYT
>TRBV28|-
ASSPPAAGGLDTQY
>TRBV29-1|-
SVTHYWPRDRGGHSPLH
>TRBV10-3|-
AISTDSYSNQPQH
>TRBV18|-
ASSMGLIDSGANVLT
>TRBV11-2|-
ASSFSGQGATEAF
>TRBV27|once
ASSYQGQGWYEQY
>TRBV2|-
ASSGGQGRNQPQH
>TRBV9|-
ASSQTGDVNIDTQY
>TRBV18|-
ASSPAHSMNTEAF
>TRBV3-1/TRBV3-2|-
ASSQGSHNVEETQY
>TRBV4-1|-
ASSQEGYAGTSLNEQF
>TRBV3-1/TRBV3-2|-
ASSSFGTGGEQY